The 30 T cell receptor beta chains listed next were all sequenced from one sample in a study of T-cell reconstitution after alpha-beta-depleted transplantation in children. Unique molecular identifiers tagged the TCRbeta library. TCRdb redid the calling of the PCR reads with MiXCR, one entry per CDR3 protein. The sample yields 250,000 to 400,000 distinct CDR3 sequences, roughly 21% seen once. The sample consisted of PBMCs, mostly from graft donor cells, taken 180 days after TCRalphabeta/CD19-depleted stem cell transplant. All receptors come from a male patient younger than 18 who had a stem cell transplant for acute lymphoblastic leukemia, so the T cells may come from the graft donor.

J is TRBJ1-2 and V is TRBV12-3 or TRBV12-4, with D unclear. Deletions cut 3 bases from V and 1 base from J, with 9 bases between. This CDR3 is built from 14 residues. The CDR3 sequence is CASSFYPGNYGYTF. The DNA of the CDR3 is TGTGCCAGCAGTTTCTATCCTGGTAACTATGGCTACACCTTC.

The rearrangement links TRBV27 to TRBJ2-5; 7 bases agree with TRBD2. Trimming at V came to 5 bases and at J to 9 bases, leaving 18 bases not matched to a gene. The CDR3 is 16 residues long. Germline CDR1 reads MNHEY; CDR2 reads SMNVEV (reference sequence). This CDR3 reads CASSPERPGLTSAQYF. CDR3 sequence (DNA): TGTGCCAGCAGTCCAGAGCGTCCGGGACTAACTTCGGCCCAGTACTTC.

A few counts support this clonotype. The chain has TRBV21-1 and TRBJ1-4; the DNA was not compared with TRBD1, the D call given in the table. TRBV21-1 has pseudogene status. CDR3 length: 13 residues. The CDR3: CASSQGSQRKLFF. The DNA for the CDR3 is TGTGCCAGCAGTCAGGGGAGCCAACGAAAACTGTTTTTT.

This clonotype was detected a few times. The V and J genes are TRBV27 and TRBJ2-7; possibly TRBD1 for D (5 bases). V was shortened by 4 bases and J by 5 bases, with 12 bases between the two germline ends. The CDR3 spans 13 residues. The germline CDR1 and CDR2 sequences are MNHEY and SMNVEV (reference sequence). CDR3 protein: CASSYSGQHEQYF. The CDR3 bases are TGTGCCAGCAGTTATTCAGGGCAACACGAGCAGTACTTC.

The chain uses TRBV4-1 and TRBJ2-1; D is unresolved. The CDR3 is made up of 14 amino acids. Per the germline V gene, CDR1 is MGHRA and CDR2 is YSYEKL. V lost 1 base and J lost 12, with 16 bases in between. The CDR3 DNA follows: TGCGCCAGCAGCCAAGTTAGTGGCCCCCCGGGGCAGTTCTTC. It specifies CASSQVSGPPGQFF.

The V gene is TRBV27, the J gene TRBJ2-2, with TRBD2 as a possible D gene (6 bases). The CDR3 has 14 residues. CDR1 and CDR2 from the germline V gene are MNHEY and SMNVEV (reference sequence). Trimming left V 5 bases short and J 3 bases short, with 10 bases between. CDR3 protein: CASSLRRDTGELFF. CDR3 sequence (DNA): TGTGCCAGCAGTCTTCGGAGGGACACCGGGGAGCTGTTTTTT.

This clonotype was counted only a few times. The chain carries TRBV27 and TRBJ2-1; 13 bases match TRBD2. There are 14 residues in the CDR3. The V gene's germline CDR1 is MNHEY and CDR2 SMNVEV (reference sequence). The junction had 3 bases not matched to a gene; V was cut back by 3 bases and J by 10 bases. As DNA, the CDR3 is TGTGCCAGCAGTTTGGGACTAGCGGGAAGGGAGCAGTTCTTC. Translated: CASSLGLAGREQFF.

This clonotype was found a few times. J is TRBJ1-4 and V is TRBV7-9; tentative D call: TRBD1 (5 bases). The CDR3 runs 15 residues. The germline V gene has CDR1 SEHNR and CDR2 FQNEAQ (reference sequence). Trimming removed 4 bases from V and 6 bases from J, with 15 bases in between. CDR3 sequence reads: CASSWRRGRYEKLFF. The CDR3 nucleotides are TGTGCCAGCAGCTGGCGCCGGGGGAGGTATGAAAAACTGTTTTTT. Full variable domain (outside the CDR3, taken from reference TRBV7-9 and TRBJ1-4): DTGVSQNPRHKITKRGQNVTFRCDPISEHNRLYWYRQTLGQGPEFLTYFQNEAQLEKSRLLSDRFSAERPKGSFSTLEIQRTEQGDSAMYLCASSWRRGRYEKLFFGSGTQLSVL.

This clonotype has just a few counts. The V and J genes are TRBV6-5 and TRBJ1-6; TRBD1 matches at 10 bases. Germline lookup yields CDR1 MNHEY and CDR2 SVGAGI. The CDR3 is 19 amino acids. V lost 2 bases, J lost 0 bases, and 7 bases stayed unmatched. This chain's CDR3 is CASSYPTGGGLSYNSPLHF. DNA for the CDR3: TGTGCCAGCAGTTACCCGACAGGGGGCGGCCTCTCCTATAATTCACCCCTCCACTTT.

The rearrangement joins TRBV7-9 to TRBJ2-5; the D gene is possibly TRBD1 (5 bases). This CDR3 region has 14 residues. V lost 5 bases to trimming and J lost 2 bases, with 12 bases between them. Germline values: CDR1 SEHNR, CDR2 FQNEAQ (reference sequence). CDR3 in DNA: TGTGCCAGCAGCACCCCGACAGTTCAAGAGACCCAGTACTTC. It encodes CASSTPTVQETQYF. Combining the CDR3 with reference TRBV7-9 and TRBJ2-5 gives the whole variable domain DTGVSQNPRHKITKRGQNVTFRCDPISEHNRLYWYRQTLGQGPEFLTYFQNEAQLEKSRLLSDRFSAERPKGSFSTLEIQRTEQGDSAMYLCASSTPTVQETQYFGPGTRLLVL.

This clonotype was counted only a few times. The rearrangement uses TRBV19 and TRBJ2-7; D is perhaps TRBD1 (5 bases). This CDR3 is 16 amino acids long. Germline V gene data show CDR1 as LNHDA and CDR2 as SQIVND (reference sequence). Deletions cut 3 bases from V and 0 bases from J, with 15 bases between. CDR3 bases: TGTGCCAGTAGTATGCGACAGTCTTTTCGCTCCTACGAGCAGTACTTC. It specifies CASSMRQSFRSYEQYF.

The genes are TRBV20-1 and TRBJ2-1; no definite D call. Trimming took off 1 base at V and 2 bases at J, with 12 bases between the two ends. The germline CDR1 and CDR2 sequences are DFQATT and SNEGSKA (reference sequence). CDR3 length equals 15 residues. CDR3 nucleotide sequence: TGCAGTGCTAGAGTGTCAACAGCGCCCTACAATGAGCAGTTCTTC. This sequence encodes CSARVSTAPYNEQFF.

The chain carries TRBV27 and TRBJ2-1; 7 nucleotides agree with TRBD2. The germline gives CDR1 MNHEY, CDR2 SMNVEV (reference sequence). The V gene end was trimmed by 4 bases and the J gene end by 7 bases; junction bases not matched to a gene: 10. This CDR3 spans 15 amino acids. The CDR3 protein is CASSSGLKLSNEQFF. In DNA form, the CDR3 reads TGTGCCAGCAGTTCGGGACTAAAACTTTCTAATGAGCAGTTCTTC.

This clonotype was detected a few times. The chain links TRBV11-2 to TRBJ2-3, with D unclear. The V end was cut by 3 bases, the J end by 0 bases, with 10 bases between. The CDR3 loop spans 15 amino acids. Germline V gene sequence: CDR1 SGHAT, CDR2 FQNNGV. The CDR3: CASSFEDASTDTQYF. CDR3 in DNA: TGTGCCAGCAGCTTCGAGGACGCTAGCACAGATACGCAGTATTTT. Drawing the rest from reference TRBV11-2 and TRBJ2-3, the complete variable domain is EAGVAQSPRYKIIEKRQSVAFWCNPISGHATLYWYQQILGQGPKLLIQFQNNGVVDDSQLPKDRFSAERLKGVDSTLKIQPAKLEDSAVYLCASSFEDASTDTQYFGPGTRLTVL.

V and J are TRBV5-1 and TRBJ1-1; D unresolved. The CDR3 runs to 12 residues. Trimming pared 1 base from V and 8 bases from J, leaving 9 bases between. Per the germline V gene, CDR1 is SGHRS and CDR2 is YFSETQ. CDR3 sequence reads: CASSLSGIEAFF. For the CDR3, the DNA is TGCGCCAGCAGCTTGTCCGGAATCGAAGCTTTCTTT.

This chain joins TRBV9 and TRBJ2-2; the D is unclear. Trimming shortened V by 2 bases and J by 8 bases, and 10 bases separated the two germline ends. Germline V gene sequence: CDR1 SGDLS, CDR2 YYNGEE. This CDR3 has 13 residues. CDR3 sequence (DNA): TGTGCCAGCAGCGTTGGGGTTTCGGGGGAGCTGTTTTTT. This gives the protein CASSVGVSGELFF.

In its sample, this clonotype was seen a few times. Since a much larger clone is just one base distant, this may be a read error. The conserved phenylalanine or tryptophan is not found at the CDR3 terminus, so this likely reflects a read error. V and J are TRBV5-1 and TRBJ2-5; possible D gene TRBD2, 5 bases. Trimming left V 4 bases short and J 2 bases short, with 15 bases between. The CDR3 has 15 amino acids. Germline values: CDR1 SGHRS, CDR2 YFSETQ. In DNA form, the CDR3 reads TGCGCCAGCAGCAGGGCGGCTAGAGGGCAAGAGACCCAGTACATC. Amino acids: CASSRAARGQETQYI.

This clonotype was seen a handful of times. V usage is TRBV6-1 and J usage is TRBJ2-1; TRBD2 aligns across 12 bases. Germline lookup yields CDR1 MNHNS and CDR2 SASEGT. The V segment lost 6 bases and the J segment 0 bases; nucleotides outside the gene matches: 3. The CDR3 has 16 amino acids. Here the CDR3 reads CASRGLAGRSYNEQFF. CDR3 DNA: TGTGCCAGCAGGGGACTAGCGGGTCGCTCCTACAATGAGCAGTTCTTC.

This clonotype was recorded a few times. The V and J genes are TRBV6-1 and TRBJ2-7; D is ambiguous. Looked up from germline, CDR1 is MNHNS and CDR2 is SASEGT. This CDR3 region has 15 residues. Trimming cost V 6 bases and J 4 bases, with 19 bases left between them. The CDR3 loop is CASSPGPSTPYEQYF. As DNA, the CDR3 is TGTGCCAGCAGCCCCGGACCAAGCACCCCTTACGAGCAGTACTTC.

This clonotype was counted a few times. The J gene is TRBJ2-1, the V gene TRBV4-1; 10 bases map to TRBD1. The germline V gene has CDR1 MGHRA and CDR2 YSYEKL. This CDR3 is 15 amino acids long. Unmatched junction bases numbered 8, after V lost 4 bases and J lost 8 bases. CDR3 sequence reads: CASSLPGQGRYEQFF. Here the CDR3 DNA reads TGCGCCAGCAGCCTCCCGGGACAGGGGAGATATGAGCAGTTCTTC.

This clonotype occurred many times. The chain employs TRBV12-3 or TRBV12-4 and TRBJ2-3, with 11 bases matching TRBD2. The V segment lost 0 bases and the J segment 0 bases; nucleotides outside the gene matches: 8. The CDR3 contains 19 residues. The CDR3 bases are TGTGCCAGCAGTTTAGCCTCGCTAGCGGGAGGCTCGAGCACAGATACGCAGTATTTT. It yields the protein CASSLASLAGGSSTDTQYF.

V and J are TRBV29-1 and TRBJ2-1; the match to TRBD1 covers 9 bases. The CDR3 length is 16 residues. CDR1 and CDR2 (germline): SQVTM, ANQGSEA. The trim removed 6 bases at V and 7 bases at J, leaving 16 bases unmatched. The CDR3 here is CSVPAFSGQGKNEQFF. The CDR3 DNA follows: TGCAGCGTCCCGGCTTTCTCGGGACAGGGAAAAAATGAGCAGTTCTTC.

This clonotype has just a few counts. The chain uses TRBV28 and TRBJ1-5; D not resolved. This CDR3 comprises 13 residues. V was trimmed by 3 bases and J by 7 bases, leaving 10 bases between them. CDR1 is MDHEN, CDR2 SYDVKM, per germline. Written as DNA, the CDR3 is TGTGCCAGCAGTTTGATCCGGGAACAGCCCCAGCATTTT. This sequence encodes CASSLIREQPQHF.

This clonotype has at least ten counts. The chain couples TRBV12-3 or TRBV12-4 to TRBJ2-2; D not certain. This CDR3 contains 15 residues. V lost 2 bases and J 6 bases, leaving 13 bases between the germline ends. The CDR3: CASSLRRHSSGELFF. The DNA for the CDR3 is TGTGCCAGCAGTTTAAGGCGACATAGCTCCGGGGAGCTGTTTTTT.

This clonotype was recorded a few times. The V and J genes are TRBV12-3 or TRBV12-4 and TRBJ1-1; no definite D call. The CDR3 is 12 residues long. V shed 6 bases and J shed 6 bases, with 11 bases lying between them. CDR3 nucleotide sequence: TGTGCCAGCAGCCCTGGGTACCCTGAAGCTTTCTTT. This codes for CASSPGYPEAFF.

The CDR3 sequence is CASSSNRLGDTQYF. The CDR3 DNA is TGTGCCAGCAGCTCAAACAGGCTCGGAGATACGCAGTATTTT. V is TRBV11-3 and J is TRBJ2-3, with D maybe TRBD1 (5 bases). Trimming removed 4 bases at V and 5 bases at J, with 13 bases between. Germline CDR1 reads SGHNT; CDR2 reads YENEEA. The CDR3 runs 14 residues. The full variable domain, rest sourced from reference TRBV11-3 and TRBJ2-3, is EAGVVQSPRYKIIEKKQPVAFWCNPISGHNTLYWYLQNLGQGPELLIRYENEEAVDDSQLPKDRFSAERLKGVDSTLKIQPAELGDSAVYLCASSSNRLGDTQYFGPGTRLTVL.

There are a few counts of this clonotype. The CDR3 reads CASSLGSGTPNTEAFF. Here the CDR3 DNA reads TGCGCCAGCAGCTTGGGGTCCGGGACACCGAACACTGAAGCTTTCTTT. The V and J genes are TRBV5-1 and TRBJ1-1, with D tentatively TRBD1 (6 bases). This CDR3 is 16 amino acids long. Germline values: CDR1 SGHRS, CDR2 YFSETQ. Trimming pared 0 bases from V and 1 base from J, leaving 13 bases between.

V usage is TRBV7-6 and J usage is TRBJ2-1; 11 bases are a match to TRBD2. This CDR3 contains 20 residues. The V gene's germline CDR1 is SGHVS and CDR2 FNYEAQ. Trimming cost V 4 bases and J 0 bases; bases outside gene matches: 14. CDR3 protein: CASSSQFASGRYSSYNEQFF. In DNA form, the CDR3 reads TGTGCCAGCAGCTCACAGTTCGCTAGCGGGAGGTATAGCTCCTACAATGAGCAGTTCTTC.

This clonotype has just a few counts. Written as DNA, the CDR3 is TGTGCCAGCAGCCGGACAGGGGGCACTGAAGCTTTCTTT. As protein: CASSRTGGTEAFF. V is TRBV12-3 or TRBV12-4 and J is TRBJ1-1; TRBD1 matches 10 bases. J was trimmed by 4 bases and V by 6 bases; bases with no gene match: 2. This CDR3 has 13 amino acids.

The V gene is TRBV11-2, the J gene TRBJ2-1; D not resolved. Trimming removed 4 bases from V and 4 bases from J, with 17 bases in between. The germline V gene has CDR1 SGHAT and CDR2 FQNNGV. CDR3 size: 16 residues. CDR3 amino acids: CASSSLDARLYNEQFF. DNA for the CDR3: TGTGCCAGCAGCTCCTTGGACGCTCGCCTATACAATGAGCAGTTCTTC.